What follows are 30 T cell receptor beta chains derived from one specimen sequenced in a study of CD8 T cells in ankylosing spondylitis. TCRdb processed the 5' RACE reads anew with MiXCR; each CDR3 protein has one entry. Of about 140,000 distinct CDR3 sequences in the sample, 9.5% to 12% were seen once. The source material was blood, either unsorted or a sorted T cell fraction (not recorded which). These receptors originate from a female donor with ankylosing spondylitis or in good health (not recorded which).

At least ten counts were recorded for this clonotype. CDR3 nucleotides: TGTGCCAGCTCATATGGGTTCAATGAGCAGTTCTTC. This gives the protein CASSYGFNEQFF. This chain joins TRBV18 and TRBJ2-1; D remains ambiguous. Germline values: CDR1 KGHSH, CDR2 LQKENI. Trimming cost V 5 bases and J 6 bases, with 8 bases left between them. This CDR3 region has 12 residues.

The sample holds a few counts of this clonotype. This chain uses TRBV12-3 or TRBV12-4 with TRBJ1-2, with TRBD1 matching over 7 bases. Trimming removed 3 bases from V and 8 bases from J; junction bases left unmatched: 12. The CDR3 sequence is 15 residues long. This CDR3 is CASSLEGALRVGYTF. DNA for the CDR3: TGTGCCAGCAGTTTGGAGGGGGCGCTAAGAGTGGGCTACACCTTC.

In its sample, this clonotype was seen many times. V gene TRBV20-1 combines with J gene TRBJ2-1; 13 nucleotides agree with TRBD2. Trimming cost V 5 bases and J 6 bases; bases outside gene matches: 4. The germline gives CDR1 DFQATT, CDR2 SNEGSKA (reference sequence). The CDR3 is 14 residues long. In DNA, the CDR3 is TGCAGTGCTCGGACTAGCGGGAGTGGCAATGAGCAGTTCTTC. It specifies CSARTSGSGNEQFF.

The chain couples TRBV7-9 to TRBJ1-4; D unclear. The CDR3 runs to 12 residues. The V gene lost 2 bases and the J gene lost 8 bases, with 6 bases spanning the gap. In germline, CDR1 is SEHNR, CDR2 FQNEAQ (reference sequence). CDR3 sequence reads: CASSLTLEKLFF. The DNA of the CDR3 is TGTGCCAGCAGCTTAACCCTAGAAAAACTGTTTTTT.

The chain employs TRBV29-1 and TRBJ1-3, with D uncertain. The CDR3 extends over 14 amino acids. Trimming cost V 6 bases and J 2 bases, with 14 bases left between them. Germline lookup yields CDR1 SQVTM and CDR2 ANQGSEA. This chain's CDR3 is CSVVRAAAGNTIYF. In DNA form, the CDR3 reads TGCAGCGTCGTACGGGCTGCTGCTGGAAACACCATATATTTT.

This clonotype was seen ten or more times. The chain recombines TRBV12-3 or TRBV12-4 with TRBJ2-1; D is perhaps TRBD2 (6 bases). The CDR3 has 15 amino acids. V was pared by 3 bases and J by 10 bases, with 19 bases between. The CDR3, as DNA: TGTGCCAGCAGTTTGGGCGAAATGGCGGGGCGGGAGCAGTTCTTC. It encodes CASSLGEMAGREQFF.

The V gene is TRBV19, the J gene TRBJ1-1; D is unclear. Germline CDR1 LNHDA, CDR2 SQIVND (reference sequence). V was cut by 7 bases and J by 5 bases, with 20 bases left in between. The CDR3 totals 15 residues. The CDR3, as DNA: TGTGCCAGTACCCCGTTCGGACCTCTGAGGACTGAAGCTTTCTTT. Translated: CASTPFGPLRTEAFF.

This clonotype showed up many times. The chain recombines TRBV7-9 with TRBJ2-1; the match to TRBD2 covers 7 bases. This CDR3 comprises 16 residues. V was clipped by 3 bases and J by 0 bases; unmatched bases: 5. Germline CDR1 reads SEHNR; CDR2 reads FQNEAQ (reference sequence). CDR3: CASSFPGGSSYNEQFF. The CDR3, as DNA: TGTGCCAGCAGCTTCCCGGGGGGTAGCTCCTACAATGAGCAGTTCTTC.

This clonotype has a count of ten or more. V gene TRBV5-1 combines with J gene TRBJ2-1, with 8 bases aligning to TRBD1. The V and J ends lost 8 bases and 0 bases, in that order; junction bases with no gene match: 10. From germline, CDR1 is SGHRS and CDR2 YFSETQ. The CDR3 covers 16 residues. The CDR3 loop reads CASQIQGASSYNEQFF. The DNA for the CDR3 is TGCGCCAGTCAAATCCAGGGGGCCAGCTCCTACAATGAGCAGTTCTTC.

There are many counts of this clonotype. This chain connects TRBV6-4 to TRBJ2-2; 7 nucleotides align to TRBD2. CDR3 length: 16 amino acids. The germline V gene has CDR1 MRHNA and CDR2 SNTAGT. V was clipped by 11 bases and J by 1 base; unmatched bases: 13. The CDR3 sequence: CAGRTRPILNTGELFF. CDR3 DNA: TGTGCCGGACGGACTAGACCTATACTGAACACCGGGGAGCTGTTTTTT.

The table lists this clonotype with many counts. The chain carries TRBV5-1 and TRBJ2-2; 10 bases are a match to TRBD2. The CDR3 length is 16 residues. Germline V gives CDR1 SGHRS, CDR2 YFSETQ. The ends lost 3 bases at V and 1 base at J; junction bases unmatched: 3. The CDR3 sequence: CASSSVAGGNTGELFF. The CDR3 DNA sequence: TGCGCCAGCAGCTCCGTAGCGGGGGGGAACACCGGGGAGCTGTTTTTT.

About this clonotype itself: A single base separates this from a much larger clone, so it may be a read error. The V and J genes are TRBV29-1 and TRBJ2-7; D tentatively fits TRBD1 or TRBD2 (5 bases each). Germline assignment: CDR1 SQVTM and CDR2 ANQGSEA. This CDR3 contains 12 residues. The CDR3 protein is CSVIGTFYEQSF. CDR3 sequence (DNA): TGCAGCGTTATCGGGACCTTCTACGAGCAGTCCTTC.

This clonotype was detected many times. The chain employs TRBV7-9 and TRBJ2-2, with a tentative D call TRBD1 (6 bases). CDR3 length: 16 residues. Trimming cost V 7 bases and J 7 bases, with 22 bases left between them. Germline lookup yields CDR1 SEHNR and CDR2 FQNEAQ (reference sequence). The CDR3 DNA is TGTGCCAGCAACGACCCCCCAGGGGAAAGTAACGGGGAGCTGTTTTTT. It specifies CASNDPPGESNGELFF.

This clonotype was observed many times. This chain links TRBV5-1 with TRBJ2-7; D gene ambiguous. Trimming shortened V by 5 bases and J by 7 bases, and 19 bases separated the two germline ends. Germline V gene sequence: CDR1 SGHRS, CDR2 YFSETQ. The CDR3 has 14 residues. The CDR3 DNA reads TGCGCCAGCAGTCATAGGCCTGGCGGCGAGGAGCAGTACTTC. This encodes CASSHRPGGEEQYF.

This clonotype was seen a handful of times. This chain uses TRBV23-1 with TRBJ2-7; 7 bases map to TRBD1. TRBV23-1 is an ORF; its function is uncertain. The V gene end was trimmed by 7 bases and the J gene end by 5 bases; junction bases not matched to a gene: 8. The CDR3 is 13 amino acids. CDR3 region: CASTDRVQNEQYF. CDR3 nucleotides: TGCGCCAGCACTGACAGGGTTCAAAACGAGCAGTACTTC.

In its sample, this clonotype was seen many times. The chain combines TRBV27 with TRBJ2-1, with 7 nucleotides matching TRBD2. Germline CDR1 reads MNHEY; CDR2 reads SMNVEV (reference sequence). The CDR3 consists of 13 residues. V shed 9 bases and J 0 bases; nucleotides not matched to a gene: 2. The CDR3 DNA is TGTGCCAGTCAGCGGGACTCCTACAATGAGCAGTTCTTC. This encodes CASQRDSYNEQFF.

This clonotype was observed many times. CDR3 coding DNA: TGTGCCAGCAGGCAGGACAAAAACATTCAGTACTTC. As protein: CASRQDKNIQYF. This rearrangement joins TRBV12-3 or TRBV12-4 to TRBJ2-4; D is unresolved. The CDR3 contains 12 residues. Trimming stripped 6 bases from V and 3 bases from J, with 6 bases between.

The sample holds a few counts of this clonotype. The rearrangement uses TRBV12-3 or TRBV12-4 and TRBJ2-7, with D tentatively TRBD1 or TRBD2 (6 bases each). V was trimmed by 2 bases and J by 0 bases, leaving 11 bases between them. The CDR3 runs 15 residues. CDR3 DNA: TGTGCCAGCAGTTTATCCGGGGGCAGCTCCTACGAGCAGTACTTC. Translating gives CASSLSGGSSYEQYF.

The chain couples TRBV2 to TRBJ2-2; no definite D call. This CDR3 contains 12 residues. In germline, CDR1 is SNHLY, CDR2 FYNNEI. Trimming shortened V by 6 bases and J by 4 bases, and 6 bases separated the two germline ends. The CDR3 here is CASRAFTGELFF. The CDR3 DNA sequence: TGTGCCAGCAGAGCCTTCACCGGGGAGCTGTTTTTT.

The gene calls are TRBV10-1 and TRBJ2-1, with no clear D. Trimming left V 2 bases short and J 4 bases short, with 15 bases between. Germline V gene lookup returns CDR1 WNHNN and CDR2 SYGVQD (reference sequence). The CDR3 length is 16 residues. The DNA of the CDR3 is TGCGCCAGCAGTGAGATGGGTTTAGCTTCGTACAATGAGCAGTTCTTC. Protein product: CASSEMGLASYNEQFF.

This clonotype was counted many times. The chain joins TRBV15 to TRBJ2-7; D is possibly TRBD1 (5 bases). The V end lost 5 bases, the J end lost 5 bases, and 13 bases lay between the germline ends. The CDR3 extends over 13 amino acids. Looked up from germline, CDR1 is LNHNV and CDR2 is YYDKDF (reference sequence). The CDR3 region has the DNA TGTGCCACCAGCTTTCGACAGATCGACGAGCAGTACTTC. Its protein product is CATSFRQIDEQYF.

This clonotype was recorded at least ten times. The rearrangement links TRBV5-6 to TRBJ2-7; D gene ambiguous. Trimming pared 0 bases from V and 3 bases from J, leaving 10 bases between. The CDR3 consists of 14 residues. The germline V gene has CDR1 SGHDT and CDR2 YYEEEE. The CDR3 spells CASSLEGLVYEQYF. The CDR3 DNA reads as TGTGCCAGCAGCTTGGAAGGCTTGGTCTACGAGCAGTACTTC.

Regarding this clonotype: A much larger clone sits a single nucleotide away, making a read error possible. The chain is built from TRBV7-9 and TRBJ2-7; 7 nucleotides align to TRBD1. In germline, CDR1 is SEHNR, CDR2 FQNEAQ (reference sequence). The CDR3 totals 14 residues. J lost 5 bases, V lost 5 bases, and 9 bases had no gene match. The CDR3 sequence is CASSVTGLSDEQYF. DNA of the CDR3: TGTGCCAGCAGCGTGACAGGGCTTTCCGACGAGCAGTACTTC.

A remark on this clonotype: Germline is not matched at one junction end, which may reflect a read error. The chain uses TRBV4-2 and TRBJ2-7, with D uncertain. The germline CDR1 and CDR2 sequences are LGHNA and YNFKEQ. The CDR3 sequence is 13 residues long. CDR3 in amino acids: CAISLGSPCEQYF. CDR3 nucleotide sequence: TGTGCCATCAGCCTCGGGTCGCCCTGCGAGCAGTACTTC.

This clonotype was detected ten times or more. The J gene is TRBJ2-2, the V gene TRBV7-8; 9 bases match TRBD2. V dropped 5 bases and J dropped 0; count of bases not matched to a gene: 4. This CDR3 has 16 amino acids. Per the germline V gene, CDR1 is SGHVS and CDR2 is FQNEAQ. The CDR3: CASSPSGRSNTGELFF. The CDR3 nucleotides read TGTGCCAGCAGCCCAAGCGGGAGGTCGAACACCGGGGAGCTGTTTTTT.

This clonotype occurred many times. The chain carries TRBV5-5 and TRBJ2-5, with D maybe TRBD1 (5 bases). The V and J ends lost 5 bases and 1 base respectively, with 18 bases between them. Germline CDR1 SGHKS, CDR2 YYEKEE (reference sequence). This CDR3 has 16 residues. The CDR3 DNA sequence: TGTGCCAGCAGGTTCCTTATGGGGCAGGGCCAAGAGACCCAGTACTTC. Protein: CASRFLMGQGQETQYF.

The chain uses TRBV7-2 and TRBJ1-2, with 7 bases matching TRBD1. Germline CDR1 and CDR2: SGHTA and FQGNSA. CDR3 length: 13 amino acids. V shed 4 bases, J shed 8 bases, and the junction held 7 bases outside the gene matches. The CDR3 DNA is TGTGCCAGCAGCTCCCGACAGGGCATCGGCTACACCTTC. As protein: CASSSRQGIGYTF.

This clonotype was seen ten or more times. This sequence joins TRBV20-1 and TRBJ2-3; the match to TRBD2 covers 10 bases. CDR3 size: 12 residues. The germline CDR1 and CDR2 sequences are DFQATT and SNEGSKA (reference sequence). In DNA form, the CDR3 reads TGCAGCGGACTAGCGGCTAGAGATACGCAGTATTTT. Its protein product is CSGLAARDTQYF.

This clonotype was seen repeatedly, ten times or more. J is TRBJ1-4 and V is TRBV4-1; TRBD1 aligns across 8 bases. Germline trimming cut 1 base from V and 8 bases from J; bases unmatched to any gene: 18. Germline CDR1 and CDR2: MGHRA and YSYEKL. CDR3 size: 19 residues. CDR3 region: CASSQVEEVYGQGNEKLFF. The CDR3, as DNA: TGCGCCAGCAGCCAAGTGGAGGAGGTTTACGGACAGGGCAACGAAAAACTGTTTTTT.

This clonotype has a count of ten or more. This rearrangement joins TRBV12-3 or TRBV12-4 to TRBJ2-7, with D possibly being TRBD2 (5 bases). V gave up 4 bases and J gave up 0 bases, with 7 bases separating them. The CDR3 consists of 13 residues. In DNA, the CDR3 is TGTGCCAGCAGTTCTGGGAGCTCCTACGAGCAGTACTTC. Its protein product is CASSSGSSYEQYF.